This TCR beta chain was recovered during a study of Graves' ophthalmopathy and Graves' hyperthyroidism. As for the study in general: Stable hyperthyroid donors showed no ophthalmopathy during 18 months follow-up.

Regarding the study as a whole: Blood samples also showed most expanded thyroid clonotypes exceeding 0.001 frequency. Ophthalmopathy and stable hyperthyroidism were discriminated by a 13-signature model, with approximately 88% sensitivity and about 84% specificity.

Patients were excluded if they had other autoimmune diseases or uncontrolled infections, and likewise if pregnancy or lactation applied. This clonotype has a handful of counts. Its antigen is still unknown. Scientists amplified the TCR beta CDR3 regions from RNA transcripts. A first-round RT-PCR used HTBI primers, followed by a second-round multiplex PCR. From the multiplex PCR reads, TCRdb called clonotypes with MiXCR, one entry per CDR3 protein. Here the sample spans 500,000 to 600,000 distinct CDR3 sequences, about 40% being singletons. Input material: peripheral blood or thyroid tissue (not recorded which). The sequence came from an adult man with Graves' hyperthyroidism.

The CDR3 region has the DNA TGTGCCAGCAACTATCGGCGGAGCTCCTACAATGAGCAGTTCTTC. Translating gives CASNYRRSSYNEQFF. The chain has TRBV7-2 and TRBJ2-7; D not resolved. The DNA end is a closer match to TRBJ2-1, so the J assignment may be wrong. This CDR3 comprises 15 residues. Per the germline V gene, CDR1 is SGHTA and CDR2 is FQGNSA.